A selection of T cell receptor beta chains follows, all from one sample in a study of blood T cell repertoires in COVID-19. TCRdb keeps only in-frame clones here, not all; method: immunoSEQ multiplex PCR. The sample carries roughly 180,000 clones, more than 70% recorded once. The source material was PBMCs or T cells enriched from blood (not recorded which). The receptor set was obtained from a man aged 55-75 years who had recovered from COVID-19. The CDR3 runs from the conserved cysteine through the conserved F or W. Fields, in order: clone size, J gene, V gene, D gene, CDR3 DNA, CDR3 protein. D genes are given only for firm matches. Clone size, where shown, is once, few, many, or a class for clones that have expanded.

>NA|TRBJ1-5|TRBV28|NA
TGTGCCAGCAGTTTATCCGGGAGGGCGAGCAATCAGCCCCAGCATTTT
CASSLSGRASNQPQHF
>NA|TRBJ2-3|TRBV2|NA
TGTGCCAGCAGTGCCCTTGAGGGGGACACAGATACGCAGTATTTT
CASSALEGDTDTQYF
>NA|TRBJ1-5|TRBV6-5|TRBD1
TGTGCCAGCAACCCGACAGGGAGCAATCAGCCCCAGCATTTT
CASNPTGSNQPQHF
>NA|TRBJ1-2|TRBV19|NA
TGTGCCAGTAAACTAGCTAACTATGGCTACACCTTC
CASKLANYGYTF
>NA|TRBJ1-5|TRBV19|TRBD1
TGTGCCAGTTCCACCGGGACAGGGTATAATCAGCCCCAGCATTTT
CASSTGTGYNQPQHF
>NA|TRBJ2-5|TRBV2|NA
TGTGCCAGCAGTGAACTTCGGCAAGAGACCCAGTACTTC
CASSELRQETQYF
>NA|TRBJ1-4|TRBV27|TRBD1
TGTGCCAGCAGTTCCTCCAGGGGGGACGTATATGAAAAACTGTTTTTT
CASSSSRGDVYEKLFF
>NA|TRBJ2-3|TRBV9|TRBD2
TGTGCCAGCAGCACTAGCGGGAGTGAGGCAGATACGCAGTATTTT
CASSTSGSEADTQYF
>once|TRBJ2-7|TRBV7-2|TRBD2
TGTGCCAGCAGCTTAGCGGGAGGGGACTACGAGCAGTACTTC
CASSLAGGDYEQYF
>NA|TRBJ2-5|TRBV5-4|TRBD2
TGTGCCAGCAGCTTGGTCACTAGCGGGAGGGCCAATCAGAAAGGGACCCAGTACTTC
CASSLVTSGRANQKGTQYF
>NA|TRBJ1-1|TRBV5-1|NA
TGCGCCAGCAGCTTAGCAGGGGTACTGAACACTGAAGCTTTCTTT
CASSLAGVLNTEAFF
>NA|TRBJ2-5|TRBV5-1|NA
TGCGCCAGCAGGATCGGGGTAACAGAGACCCAGTACTTC
CASRIGVTETQYF
>NA|TRBJ2-7|TRBV5-6|NA
TGTGCCAGCACTGCAGGAAACGAGCAGTACTTC
CASTAGNEQYF
>few|TRBJ2-3|TRBV28|TRBD2
TGTGCCAGCAGTAAACTAGCGGACCCAGATACGCAGTATTTT
CASSKLADPDTQYF
>NA|TRBJ1-1|TRBV19|NA
TGTGCCATACAGGGATATGAGAAAACTGAAGCTTTCTTT
CAIQGYEKTEAFF
>few|TRBJ1-5|TRBV5-4|NA
TGTGCCAGCAGCTTGGGACCAGAGGGAAATCAGCCCCAGCATTTT
CASSLGPEGNQPQHF
>NA|TRBJ2-3|TRBV30|NA
TGTGCCTGGAGTGTACGGGGGAAGGCAGATACGCAGTATTTT
CAWSVRGKADTQYF
>NA|TRBJ1-2|TRBV30|NA
TGTGCCTCCCAGCCTGTGGCAGGGGACCGTAATGGCTACACCTTC
CASQPVAGDRNGYTF